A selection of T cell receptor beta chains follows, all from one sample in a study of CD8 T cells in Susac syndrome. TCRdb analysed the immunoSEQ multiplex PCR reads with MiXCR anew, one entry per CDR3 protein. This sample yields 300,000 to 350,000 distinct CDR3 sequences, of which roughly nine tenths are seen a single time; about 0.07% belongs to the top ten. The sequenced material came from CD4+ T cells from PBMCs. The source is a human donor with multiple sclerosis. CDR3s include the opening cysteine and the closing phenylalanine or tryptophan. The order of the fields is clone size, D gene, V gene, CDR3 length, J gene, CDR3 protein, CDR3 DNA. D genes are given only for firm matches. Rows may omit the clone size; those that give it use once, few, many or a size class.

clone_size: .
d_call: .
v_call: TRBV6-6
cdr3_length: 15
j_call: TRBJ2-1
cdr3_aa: CASSLAPGSRYEQFF
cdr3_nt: TGTGCCAGCAGTCTCGCCCCCGGGTCGAGGTATGAGCAGTTCTTC

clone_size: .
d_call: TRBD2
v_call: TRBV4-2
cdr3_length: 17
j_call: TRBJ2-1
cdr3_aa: CASSQVLGLAAANEQFF
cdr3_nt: TGTGCCAGCAGCCAAGTCCTAGGACTAGCGGCTGCCAATGAGCAGTTCTTC

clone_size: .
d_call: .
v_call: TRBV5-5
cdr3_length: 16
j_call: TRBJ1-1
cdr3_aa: CASSLAPDTGGTEAFF
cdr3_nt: TGTGCCAGCAGCTTGGCTCCCGACACCGGGGGCACTGAAGCTTTCTTT

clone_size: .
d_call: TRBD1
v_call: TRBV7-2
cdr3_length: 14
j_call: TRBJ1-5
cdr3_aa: CASSSQGSNQPQHF
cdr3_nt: TGTGCCAGCAGCTCACAGGGGAGCAATCAGCCCCAGCATTTT

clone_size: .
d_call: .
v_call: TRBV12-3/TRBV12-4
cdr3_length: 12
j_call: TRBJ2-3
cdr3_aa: CASSLSLDTQYF
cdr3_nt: TGTGCCAGCAGTTTAAGTCTAGATACGCAGTATTTT

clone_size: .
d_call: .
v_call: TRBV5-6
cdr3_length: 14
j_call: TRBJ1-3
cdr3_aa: CASSTTGAGNTIYF
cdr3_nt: TGTGCCAGCAGCACGACGGGGGCTGGAAACACCATATATTTT

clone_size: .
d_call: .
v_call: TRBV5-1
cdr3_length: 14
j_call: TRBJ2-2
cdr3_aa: CASSERTGTGELFF
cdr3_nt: TGCGCCAGCAGCGAGAGGACGGGTACCGGGGAGCTGTTTTTT

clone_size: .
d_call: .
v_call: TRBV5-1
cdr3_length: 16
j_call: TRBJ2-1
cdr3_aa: CASSFWGKSSYNEQFF
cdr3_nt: TGCGCCAGCAGCTTCTGGGGTAAGAGCTCCTACAATGAGCAGTTCTTC

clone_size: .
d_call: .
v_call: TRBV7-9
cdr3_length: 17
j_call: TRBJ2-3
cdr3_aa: CASSFSTQGGSTDTQYF
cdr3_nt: TGTGCCAGCAGCTTTAGCACCCAGGGTGGAAGCACAGATACGCAGTATTTT

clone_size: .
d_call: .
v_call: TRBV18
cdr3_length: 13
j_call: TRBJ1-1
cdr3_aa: CASSGIENTEAFF
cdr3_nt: TGTGCCAGCTCCGGGATAGAGAACACTGAAGCTTTCTTT

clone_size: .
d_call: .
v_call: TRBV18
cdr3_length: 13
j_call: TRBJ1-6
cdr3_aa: CASSPGTGSPLHF
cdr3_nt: TGTGCCAGCTCACCTGGCACGGGTTCACCCCTCCACTTT

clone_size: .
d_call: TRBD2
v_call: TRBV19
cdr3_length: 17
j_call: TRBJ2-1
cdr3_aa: CARWAGTSGRANNEQFF
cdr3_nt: TGTGCCAGATGGGCCGGGACTAGCGGGAGGGCAAACAATGAGCAGTTCTTC

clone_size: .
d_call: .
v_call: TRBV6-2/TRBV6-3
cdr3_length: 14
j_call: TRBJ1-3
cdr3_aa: CASRERTSGNTIYF
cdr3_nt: TGTGCCAGCAGAGAAAGGACCTCTGGAAACACCATATATTTT

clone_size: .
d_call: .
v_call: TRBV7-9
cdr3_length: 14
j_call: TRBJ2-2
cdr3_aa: CASSFGGDTGELFF
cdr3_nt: TGTGCCAGCAGCTTCGGAGGGGACACCGGGGAGCTGTTTTTT

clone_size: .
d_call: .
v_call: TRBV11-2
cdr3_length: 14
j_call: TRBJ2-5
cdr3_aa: CASSLDRQRETQYF
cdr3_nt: TGTGCCAGCAGCCTCGACAGGCAGCGGGAGACCCAGTACTTC

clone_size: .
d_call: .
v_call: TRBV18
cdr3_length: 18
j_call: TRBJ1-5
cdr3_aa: CASSGPQGLAYSNQPQHF
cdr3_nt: TGTGCCAGCTCTGGTCCCCAAGGGCTGGCGTATAGCAATCAGCCCCAGCATTTT

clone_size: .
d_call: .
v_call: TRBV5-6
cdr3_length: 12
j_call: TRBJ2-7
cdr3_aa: CASSLVLGEQYF
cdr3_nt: TGTGCCAGCAGCTTGGTGCTCGGCGAGCAGTACTTC

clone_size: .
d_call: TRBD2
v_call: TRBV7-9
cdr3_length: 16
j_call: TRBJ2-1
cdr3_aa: CASSLAPAGGRDEQFF
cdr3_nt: TGTGCCAGCAGCTTAGCGCCAGCGGGGGGTCGGGATGAGCAGTTCTTC

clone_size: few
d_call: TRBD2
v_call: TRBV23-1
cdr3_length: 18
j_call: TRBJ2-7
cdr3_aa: CASPPAPLAGRRRDEQYF
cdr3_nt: TGCGCCAGCCCCCCCGCCCCTTTAGCGGGAAGGAGAAGAGACGAGCAGTACTTC

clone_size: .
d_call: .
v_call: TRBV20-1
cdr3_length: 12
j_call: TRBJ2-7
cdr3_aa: CSAGPMNYEQYF
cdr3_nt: TGCAGTGCTGGTCCGATGAACTACGAGCAGTACTTC

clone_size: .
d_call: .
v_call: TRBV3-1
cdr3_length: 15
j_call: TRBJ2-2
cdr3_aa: CASRGRPGGGGELFF
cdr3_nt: TGTGCCAGCAGAGGGAGGCCTGGAGGGGGCGGGGAGCTGTTTTTT

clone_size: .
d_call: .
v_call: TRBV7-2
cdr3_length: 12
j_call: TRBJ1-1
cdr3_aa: CASSEIKGYAFF
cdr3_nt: TGTGCCAGCAGCGAAATCAAGGGGTATGCTTTCTTT

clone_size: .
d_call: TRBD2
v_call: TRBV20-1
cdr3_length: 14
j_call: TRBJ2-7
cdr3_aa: CSARESGRQDEQYF
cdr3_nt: TGCAGTGCTAGGGAGAGCGGGAGGCAGGACGAGCAGTACTTC

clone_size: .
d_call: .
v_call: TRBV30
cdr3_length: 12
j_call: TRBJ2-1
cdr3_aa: CAYSAPGPAEFF
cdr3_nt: TGTGCCTACTCGGCCCCGGGGCCAGCGGAGTTCTTC

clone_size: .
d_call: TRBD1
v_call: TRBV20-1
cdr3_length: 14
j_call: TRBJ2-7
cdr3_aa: CSAPKGAGPHEQYF
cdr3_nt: TGCAGTGCTCCTAAGGGGGCGGGTCCCCACGAGCAGTACTTC

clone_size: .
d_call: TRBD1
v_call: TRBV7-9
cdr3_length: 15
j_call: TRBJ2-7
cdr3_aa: CASSYDGTGGIEQYF
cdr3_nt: TGTGCCAGCAGCTACGATGGGACAGGGGGCATCGAGCAGTACTTC

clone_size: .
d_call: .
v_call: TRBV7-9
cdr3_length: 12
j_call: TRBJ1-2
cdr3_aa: CASSLLRDGYTF
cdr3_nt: TGTGCCAGCAGCTTATTGCGGGATGGCTACACCTTC

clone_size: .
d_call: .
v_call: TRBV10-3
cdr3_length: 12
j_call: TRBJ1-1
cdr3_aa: CAISGVTLEAFF
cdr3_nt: TGTGCCATCAGTGGAGTGACGCTCGAAGCTTTCTTT

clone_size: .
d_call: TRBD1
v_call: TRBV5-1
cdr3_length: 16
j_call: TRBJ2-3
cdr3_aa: CASSLVARQGADTQYF
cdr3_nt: TGCGCCAGCAGCTTGGTGGCCCGACAGGGGGCGGATACGCAGTATTTT

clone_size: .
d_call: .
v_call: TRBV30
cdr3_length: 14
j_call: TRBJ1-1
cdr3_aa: CAWSLGTWNTEAFF
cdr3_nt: TGTGCCTGGAGCCTAGGGACCTGGAACACTGAAGCTTTCTTT

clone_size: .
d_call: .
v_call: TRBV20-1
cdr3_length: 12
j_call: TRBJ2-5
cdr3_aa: CSAQGAGKTQYF
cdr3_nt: TGCAGTGCTCAAGGCGCAGGAAAGACCCAGTACTTC

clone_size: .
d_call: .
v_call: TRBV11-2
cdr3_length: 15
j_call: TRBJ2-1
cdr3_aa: CASSLLQGSYNEQFF
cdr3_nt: TGTGCCAGCAGCTTATTGCAGGGCTCCTACAATGAGCAGTTCTTC

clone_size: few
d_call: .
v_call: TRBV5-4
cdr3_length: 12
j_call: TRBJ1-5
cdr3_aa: CASSLDNQPQHF
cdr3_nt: TGTGCCAGCAGCTTGGACAATCAGCCCCAGCATTTT

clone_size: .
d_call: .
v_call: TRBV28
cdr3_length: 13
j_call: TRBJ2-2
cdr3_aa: CASSSVGTGELFF
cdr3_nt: TGTGCCAGCAGTTCAGTTGGGACCGGGGAGCTGTTTTTT

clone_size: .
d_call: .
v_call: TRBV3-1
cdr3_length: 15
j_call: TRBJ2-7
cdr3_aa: CASSQVSDPTYEQYF
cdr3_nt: TGTGCCAGCAGCCAAGTAAGCGACCCTACCTACGAGCAGTACTTC

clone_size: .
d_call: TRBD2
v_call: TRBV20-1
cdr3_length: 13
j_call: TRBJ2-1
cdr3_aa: CSARAGGTNEQFF
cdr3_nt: TGCAGTGCTAGAGCGGGAGGGACCAATGAACAGTTCTTC

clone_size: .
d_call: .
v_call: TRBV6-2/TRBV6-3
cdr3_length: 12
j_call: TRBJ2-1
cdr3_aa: CASSYLVNEQFF
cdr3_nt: TGTGCCAGCAGTTACCTTGTGAATGAGCAGTTCTTC

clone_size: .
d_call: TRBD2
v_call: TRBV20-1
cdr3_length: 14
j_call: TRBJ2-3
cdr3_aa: CSARIAGLADTQYF
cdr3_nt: TGCAGTGCTAGGATAGCGGGTCTGGCAGATACGCAGTATTTT

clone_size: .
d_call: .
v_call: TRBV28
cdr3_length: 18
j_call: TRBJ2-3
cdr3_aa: CASSNKGRGQPLTDTQYF
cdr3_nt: TGTGCCAGCAGCAACAAAGGGAGGGGACAACCCTTAACAGATACGCAGTATTTT

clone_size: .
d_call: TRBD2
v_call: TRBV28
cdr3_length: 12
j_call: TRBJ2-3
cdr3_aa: CASSSGLEVQYF
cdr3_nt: TGTGCCAGCAGTTCGGGACTAGAAGTGCAGTATTTT

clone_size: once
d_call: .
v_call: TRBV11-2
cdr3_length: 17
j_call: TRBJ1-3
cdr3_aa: CASSPRRTLLTGNTIYF
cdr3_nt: TGTGCCAGCAGCCCCCGTCGGACCCTCTTAACTGGAAACACCATATATTTT

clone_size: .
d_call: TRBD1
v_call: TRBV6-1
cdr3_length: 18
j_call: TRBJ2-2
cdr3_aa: CASKTRGTGTGHTGELFF
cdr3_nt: TGTGCCAGCAAGACGAGGGGGACCGGGACAGGGCACACCGGGGAGCTGTTTTTT

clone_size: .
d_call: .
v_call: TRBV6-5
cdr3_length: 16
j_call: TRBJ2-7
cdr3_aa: CASSYQAVINLNEQYF
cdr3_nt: TGTGCCAGCAGTTACCAGGCGGTAATCAACCTCAACGAGCAGTACTTC

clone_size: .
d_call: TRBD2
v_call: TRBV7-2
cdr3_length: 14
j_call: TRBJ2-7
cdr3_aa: CASTPLAGAYEQYF
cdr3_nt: TGTGCCAGCACCCCCCTAGCGGGGGCCTACGAGCAGTACTTC

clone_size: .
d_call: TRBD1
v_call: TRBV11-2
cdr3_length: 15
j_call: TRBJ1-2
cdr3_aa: CASSLDDRGGFGYTF
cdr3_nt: TGTGCCAGCAGCCTCGACGACAGGGGAGGTTTTGGCTACACCTTC

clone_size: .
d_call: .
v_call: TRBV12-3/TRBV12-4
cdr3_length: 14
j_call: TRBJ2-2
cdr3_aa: CASSPDGYTGELFF
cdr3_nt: TGTGCCAGCAGTCCCGACGGTTACACCGGGGAGCTGTTTTTT

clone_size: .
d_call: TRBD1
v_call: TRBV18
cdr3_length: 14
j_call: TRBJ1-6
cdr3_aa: CASSRDRGDTPLHF
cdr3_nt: TGTGCCAGCTCACGGGACAGGGGGGATACACCCCTCCACTTT

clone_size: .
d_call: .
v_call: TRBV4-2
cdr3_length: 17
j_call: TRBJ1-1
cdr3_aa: CASLTTIQGERNTEAFF
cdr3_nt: TGTGCCAGCCTAACTACCATACAGGGAGAACGAAACACTGAAGCTTTCTTT

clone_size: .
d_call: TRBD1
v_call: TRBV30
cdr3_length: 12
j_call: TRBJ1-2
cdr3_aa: CVRGQGDYGYTF
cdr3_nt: TGTGTCCGGGGACAGGGAGACTATGGCTACACCTTC

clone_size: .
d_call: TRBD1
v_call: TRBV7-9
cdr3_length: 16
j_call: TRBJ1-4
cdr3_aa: CASSLARGQANEKLFF
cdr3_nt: TGTGCCAGCAGCTTGGCTCGCGGACAGGCCAATGAAAAACTGTTTTTT

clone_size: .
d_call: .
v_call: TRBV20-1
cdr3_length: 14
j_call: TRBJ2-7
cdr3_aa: CSARAGGTPYEQYF
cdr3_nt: TGCAGTGCTAGAGCAGGGGGGACCCCCTACGAGCAGTACTTC

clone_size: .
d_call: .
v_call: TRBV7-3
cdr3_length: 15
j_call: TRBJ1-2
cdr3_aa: CASSPEVGGVGGYTF
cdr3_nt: TGTGCCAGCAGCCCCGAGGTTGGGGGAGTAGGGGGCTACACCTTC